The clone carrying this T cell receptor (beta chain) appeared many times. The antigen is undetermined. The entry originates in a study of metastatic and nonmetastatic thyroid tumors. At the level of the study: Repertoire comparison spanned blood and tumor or nodule tissue of malignant and benign thyroid patients.

Losses at the gene ends were 7 bases for V and 2 bases for J; bases not matched to a gene: 7. The V gene's germline CDR1 is MNHNS and CDR2 SASEGT. The CDR3 extends over 17 amino acids. MiXCR re-clonotyped the PCR reads for TCRdb. The sample has 45,000 or so clones, about 4% seen once. Nobody among the patients had been given any treatment before thyroid surgery. Notes on the study in general: Relative to benign nodules, malignant thyroid tumors were reportedly characterized by significantly elevated TCR beta diversity in blood and tumor.

This sequence was found in a female donor with papillary thyroid cancer or a benign thyroid nodule (not recorded which). Some clones in this sample may be carry-over from other donors' samples. The chain links TRBV6-1 to TRBJ2-5, with 16 positions matching TRBD2. Sequenced input: blood. In DNA form, the CDR3 reads TGTGCCAGCAAACAAATGGGACTAGCGGGAGGGCAAGAGACCCAGTACTTC. It encodes CASKQMGLAGGQETQYF.